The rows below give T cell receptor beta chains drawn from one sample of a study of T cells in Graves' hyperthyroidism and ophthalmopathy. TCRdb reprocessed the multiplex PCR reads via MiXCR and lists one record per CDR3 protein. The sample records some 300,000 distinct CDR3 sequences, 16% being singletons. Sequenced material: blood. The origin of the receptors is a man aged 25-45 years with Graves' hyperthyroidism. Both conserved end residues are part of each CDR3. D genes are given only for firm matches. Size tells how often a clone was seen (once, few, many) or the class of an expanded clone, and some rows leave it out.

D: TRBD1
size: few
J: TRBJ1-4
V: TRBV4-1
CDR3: CASSHGQGNEKLFF
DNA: TGCGCCAGCAGCCACGGACAGGGGAATGAAAAACTGTTTTTT

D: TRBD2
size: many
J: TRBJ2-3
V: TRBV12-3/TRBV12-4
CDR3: CASSPPSAGGGDTQYF
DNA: TGTGCCAGCAGTCCACCAAGCGCGGGAGGGGGAGATACGCAGTATTTT

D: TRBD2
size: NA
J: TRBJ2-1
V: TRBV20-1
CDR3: CSATHSGRQEQFF
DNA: TGCAGTGCCACACATAGCGGGAGGCAGGAGCAGTTCTTC

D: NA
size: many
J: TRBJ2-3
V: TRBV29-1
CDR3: CSVVPDTTTDTQYF
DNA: TGCAGCGTTGTGCCGGACACTACCACAGATACGCAGTATTTT

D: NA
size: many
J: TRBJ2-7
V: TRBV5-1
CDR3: CASSLGTADSYEQYF
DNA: TGCGCCAGCAGCTTGGGGACAGCAGACTCCTACGAGCAGTACTTC

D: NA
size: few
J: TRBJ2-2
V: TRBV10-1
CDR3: CATRAGTAGELFF
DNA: TGCGCCACTAGGGCAGGGACGGCCGGGGAGCTGTTTTTT

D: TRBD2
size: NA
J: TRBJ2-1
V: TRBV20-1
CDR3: CSARVPDGTSGSDEQFF
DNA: TGCAGTGCTAGAGTTCCCGATGGGACTAGCGGGAGTGATGAGCAGTTCTTC

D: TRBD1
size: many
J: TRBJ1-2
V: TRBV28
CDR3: CASRTGQKGFYGYTF
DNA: TGTGCCAGCAGGACGGGACAGAAAGGTTTCTATGGCTACACCTTC

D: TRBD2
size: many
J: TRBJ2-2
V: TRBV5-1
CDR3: CASSLRTSGSGNTGELFF
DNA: TGCGCCAGCAGCTTGCGGACTAGCGGGAGTGGGAACACCGGGGAGCTGTTTTTT

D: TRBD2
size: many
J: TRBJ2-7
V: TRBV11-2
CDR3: CASSSGTSGHYEQYF
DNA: TGTGCCAGCAGCTCCGGGACTAGCGGGCACTACGAGCAGTACTTC

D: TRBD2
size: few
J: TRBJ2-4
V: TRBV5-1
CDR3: CASSLEGSGTSLAKNIQYF
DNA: TGCGCCAGCAGCTTGGAGGGTAGCGGGACCTCCCTAGCCAAAAACATTCAGTACTTC

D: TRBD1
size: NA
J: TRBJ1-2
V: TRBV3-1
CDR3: CASSPLGTAYGYTF
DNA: TGTGCCAGCAGCCCACTCGGGACAGCTTATGGCTACACCTTC

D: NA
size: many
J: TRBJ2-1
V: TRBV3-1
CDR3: CASSFDSKQFF
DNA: TGTGCCAGCAGCTTCGACAGCAAGCAGTTCTTC

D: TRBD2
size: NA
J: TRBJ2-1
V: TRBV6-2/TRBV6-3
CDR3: CASFPLGGMNEQFF
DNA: TGTGCCAGCTTCCCTTTGGGGGGGATGAATGAGCAGTTCTTC

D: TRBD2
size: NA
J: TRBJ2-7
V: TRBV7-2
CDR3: CASSPFHLAGGYEQYF
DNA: TGTGCCAGCAGCCCTTTTCATCTAGCGGGAGGGTACGAGCAGTACTTC

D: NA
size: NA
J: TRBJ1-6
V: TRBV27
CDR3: CASRPGRAYNSPLHF
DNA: TGTGCCAGCCGCCCCGGTAGGGCCTATAATTCACCCCTCCACTTT

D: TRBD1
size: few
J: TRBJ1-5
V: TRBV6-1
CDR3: CASRRGQELGPQHF
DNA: TGTGCCAGCAGGAGAGGACAGGAGCTAGGGCCCCAGCATTTT

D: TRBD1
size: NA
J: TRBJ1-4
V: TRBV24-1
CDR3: CATSDPRGQSFEKLFF
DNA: TGTGCCACCAGTGACCCAAGGGGGCAGTCTTTTGAAAAACTGTTTTTT

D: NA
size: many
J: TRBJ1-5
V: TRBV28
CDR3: CASSRSQGLKGDQPQHF
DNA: TGTGCCAGCAGCCGTTCCCAGGGTCTGAAGGGAGATCAGCCCCAGCATTTT

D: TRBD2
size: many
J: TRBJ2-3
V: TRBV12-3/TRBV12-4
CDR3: CASSGGIGGSTDTQYF
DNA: TGTGCCAGCAGTGGGGGGATAGGCGGGAGTACAGATACGCAGTATTTT

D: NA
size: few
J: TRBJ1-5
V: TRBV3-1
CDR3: CASSQLTGQPQHF
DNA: TGTGCCAGCAGCCAATTGACGGGGCAGCCCCAGCATTTT

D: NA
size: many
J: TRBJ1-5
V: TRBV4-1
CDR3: CASSQDFPGFEPQHF
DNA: TGCGCCAGCAGCCAAGATTTTCCGGGTTTTGAGCCCCAGCATTTT

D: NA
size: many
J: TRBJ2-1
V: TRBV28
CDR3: CASSSRPKKWDEQFF
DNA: TGTGCCAGCAGTAGTAGACCGAAAAAGTGGGATGAGCAGTTCTTC

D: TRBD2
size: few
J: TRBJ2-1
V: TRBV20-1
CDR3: CSAGPSGRTGNEQFF
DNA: TGCAGTGCAGGACCTAGCGGGAGAACAGGGAATGAGCAGTTCTTC

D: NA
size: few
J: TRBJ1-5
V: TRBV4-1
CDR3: CASSQEQGARNQPQHF
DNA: TGCGCCAGCAGCCAAGAACAAGGGGCCAGGAATCAGCCCCAGCATTTT

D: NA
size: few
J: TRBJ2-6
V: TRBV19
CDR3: CATRDSSGANVLTF
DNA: TGTGCCACCAGAGACAGCTCTGGGGCCAACGTCCTGACTTTC

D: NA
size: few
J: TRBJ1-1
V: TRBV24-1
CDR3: CATRNRNTEAFF
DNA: TGTGCCACCAGGAACAGGAACACTGAAGCTTTCTTT

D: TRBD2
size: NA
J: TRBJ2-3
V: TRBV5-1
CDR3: CASAIGLADSTDTQYF
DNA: TGCGCCAGTGCCATTGGACTAGCGGATAGCACAGATACGCAGTATTTT